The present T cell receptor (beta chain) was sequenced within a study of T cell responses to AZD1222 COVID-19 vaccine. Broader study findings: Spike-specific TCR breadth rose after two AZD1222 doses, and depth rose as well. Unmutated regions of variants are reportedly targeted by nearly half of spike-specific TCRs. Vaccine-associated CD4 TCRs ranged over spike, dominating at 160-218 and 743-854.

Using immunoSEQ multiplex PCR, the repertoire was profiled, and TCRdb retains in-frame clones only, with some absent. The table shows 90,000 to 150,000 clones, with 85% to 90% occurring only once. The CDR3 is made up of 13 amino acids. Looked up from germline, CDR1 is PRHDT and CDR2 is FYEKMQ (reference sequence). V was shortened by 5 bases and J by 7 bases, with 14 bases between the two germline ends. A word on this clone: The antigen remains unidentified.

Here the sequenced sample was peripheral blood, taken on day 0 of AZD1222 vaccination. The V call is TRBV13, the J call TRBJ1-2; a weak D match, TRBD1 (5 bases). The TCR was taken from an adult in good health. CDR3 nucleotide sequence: TGTGCCAGCAGCCGGCGGGACCTTCCTGGCTACACCTTC. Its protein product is CASSRRDLPGYTF.